This TCR beta chain was captured by sequencing in a study of PD-L1 blockade in urothelial cancer (dated by TCRdb to about 2017). In the study overall: All patients started therapy at some point between 2014 and 2016 and received atezolizumab 1,200 mg intravenously every 3 weeks. Twenty-five of 29 patients were males with bladder-origin urothelial cancer, and about 60% of the roughly 29 reported a prior smoking history. An ECOG performance status of 0 or 1 was recorded for the patients, and 0 to 3 prior chemotherapy regimens had been received by the patients. Blood samples were analyzed 3 weeks after the start of treatment (second dose) and 6 weeks after the start of treatment. Blood samples yielded a median of around 150,000 T cells and around 83,000 unique TCRs, with median clonality 0.080. Somatic, immune and clinical correlates of response to PD-L1 blockade with atezolizumab in urothelial cancer were the focus of an exploratory multi-omic analysis. Pretreatment tumor samples, along with matched peripheral blood collected serially before and after atezolizumab treatment, underwent TCR sequencing. Progression-free survival longer than 6 months counted as durable clinical benefit, and TCR features were additionally tested against both progression-free and overall survival. Whole exome sequencing and RNA sequencing of pretreatment tumors were performed alongside TCR sequencing in the same patients. About 10 patients achieved durable clinical benefit and 20 did not. Some 30 patients had pretreatment blood TCR-seq, some 25 had at least one posttreatment blood collection, and some 25 had tumor TCR-seq. The paper as a whole reports these results and caveats: Because of the small sample size (n ≈ 30) and the many exploratory analyses performed, the results are intended to be regarded as hypothesis-generating. Patients with durable benefit showed greater expansion of tumor-associated TCR clones in peripheral blood 3 weeks after starting treatment (n ≈ 21, p = 0.022). Improved progression-free and overall survival was found to be associated with pretreatment peripheral blood TCR clonality below the median.

For this chain, trimming is 6 bases at the V end and 9 bases at the J end, and the number of junction bases without a gene match is 8. In the germline V gene (reference sequence), CDR1 corresponds to LNHDA and CDR2 to SQIVND. Reading from cysteine to phenylalanine, the CDR3 counts 13 amino acids. Here the CDR3 DNA is all that survives: 39 bases in frame from base 1. The intended sense of this specimen's time point label: peripheral blood 6 weeks after treatment start. A cohort of about 30 patients with locally advanced or metastatic urothelial carcinoma, treated at Memorial Sloan Kettering on a trial protocol, was included. Peripheral blood mononuclear cells were collected pretreatment and during treatment, at between 1 and 8 total time points per patient. The Qiagen DNeasy Blood extraction kit was used to purify genomic DNA from total PBMCs and tumor samples. PBMCs were collected pretreatment and during treatment, and were isolated and stored as previously described.

Of note for this clone: It lacks a known antigen. The input lacks base qualities; no much larger clone sits a single base away.

Synthetic TCR analog templates were spiked into each PCR to estimate absolute template abundance from read counts. The immunoSEQ assay was used to amplify TCRbeta CDR3 regions from genomic DNA with bias-controlled V and J gene primers. Sequencing of rearranged TCRbeta segments was performed at approximately 20X coverage. The authors' pipeline ran thus. Clustering was used to correct sequencing errors, and CDR3s were annotated against IMGT to assign V, D and J genes. Downstream analyses used only productive TCRbeta rearrangements and left out out-of-frame or stop-codon sequences. Clonality was calculated as one minus the Shannon entropy normalized by the log of the number of unique productive sequences. Fisher's exact test with Benjamini-Hochberg correction, at a threshold of adjusted p below 0.01, was used to find clones that differed between time points or between blood and tumor. TCRdb limited this immuneACCESS table to in-frame rearrangements with V and J called. A share of clones is missing; checked studies link under half to unresolved V genes, and the rest is unexplained. Clone size and the V and J calls come from that table; the DNA yielded D and trimming. The sample table records about 48,000 clones; around 86% of these occur just once. Around 9.3% of the sample is held by the ten biggest clonotypes.

The source of this sequence is a man in his sixties with urothelial cancer. This chain joins TRBV19 to TRBJ2-1, with 7 middle bases fitting TRBD2. This specimen consisted of PBMCs, obtained around atezolizumab (anti-PD-L1) treatment. This receptor carries the CDR3 CASSPVRGTEQFF. At the DNA level, the sequence is TGTGCCAGTAGCCCCGTGCGGGGGACTGAGCAGTTCTTC.